This T cell receptor (beta chain) comes out of a study of vaccination and CD4 T cells after COVID-19. Study overall: The cells were exposed to overlapping spike peptides originating from SARS-CoV-2, HCoV-NL63, HCoV-OC43 and HCoV-229E for stimulation.

Sample treatment: roughly 10-day PBMC culture with coronavirus spike peptide pools or control peptides (ViraFEST assay). Pre-COVID-19 pandemic sampling (2011-2018) yielded the unexposed donor's CD4+ T cells. With regard to this clonotype: The target antigen is unknown.

The Oncomine TCR Beta short-read assay generated sequence data from the DNA of cultured CD4+ T cells. TCRdb reprocessed the PCR reads via MiXCR and lists one record per CDR3 protein. The sample includes about 2,300 distinct CDR3 sequences, less than 45% of them seen just once. Material: CD4+ T cells from blood, cultured in vitro. The TCR was taken from a human donor in good health.

The chain's CDR3 is CASSSANEQFF. In DNA form, the CDR3 reads TGTGCCAGCAGTTCTGCGAATGAGCAGTTCTTC. The V and J genes are TRBV2 and TRBJ2-1; no clear D. Deletions cut 5 bases from V and 7 bases from J, with 6 bases between. CDR1 is SNHLY and CDR2 is FYNNEI in the germline V gene. The CDR3 covers 11 residues. Using reference TRBV2 and TRBJ2-1 for the parts outside the CDR3, the full variable domain is EPEVTQTPSHQVTQMGQEVILRCVPISNHLYFYWYRQILGQKVEFLVSFYNNEISEKSEIFDDQFSVERPDGSNFTLKIRSTKLEDSAMYFCASSSANEQFFGPGTRLTVL.